The clone carrying this T cell receptor beta chain appeared a single time. Sequencing was performed with immunoSEQ multiplex PCR; in TCRdb, only in-frame clones are kept and a portion is missing. The sample contains a few hundred thousand clones, about 85% of which appear only once. These data belong to a study of blood T cell repertoires in COVID-19. From germline, CDR1 is PRHDT and CDR2 FYEKMQ (reference sequence). The CDR3 consists of 13 residues. V gave up 5 bases and J gave up 5 bases, with 13 bases separating them. The source material was PBMCs or T cells enriched from blood (not recorded which). The chain has TRBV13 and TRBJ2-7, with D maybe TRBD2 (5 bases). This TCR derives from a man in his forties who had recovered from COVID-19. This chain's CDR3 is CASSRRRADEQYF. Here the CDR3 DNA reads TGTGCCAGCAGCAGGCGGAGAGCGGACGAGCAGTACTTC.